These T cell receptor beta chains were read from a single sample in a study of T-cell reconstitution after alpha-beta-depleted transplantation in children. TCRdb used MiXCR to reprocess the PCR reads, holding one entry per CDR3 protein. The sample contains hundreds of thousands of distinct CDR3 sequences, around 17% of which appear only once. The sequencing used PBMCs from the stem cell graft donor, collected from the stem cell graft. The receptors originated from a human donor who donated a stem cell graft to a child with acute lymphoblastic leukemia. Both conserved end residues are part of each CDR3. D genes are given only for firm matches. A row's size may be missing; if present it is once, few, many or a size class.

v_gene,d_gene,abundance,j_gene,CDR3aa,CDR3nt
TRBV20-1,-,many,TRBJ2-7,CSVYSGQDYYEQYF,TGCAGTGTTTATTCCGGACAGGACTACTACGAGCAGTACTTC
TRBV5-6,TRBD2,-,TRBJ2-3,CASTLGAGAHPNTQYF,TGTGCCAGCACCCTGGGAGCGGGAGCCCACCCTAATACGCAGTATTTT
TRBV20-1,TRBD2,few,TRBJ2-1,CSPSVGGGSEQFF,TGCAGTCCCAGCGTCGGGGGAGGGTCCGAGCAGTTCTTC
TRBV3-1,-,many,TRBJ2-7,CASSMSSEIYEQYF,TGTGCCAGCTCGATGAGCTCCGAGATATACGAGCAGTACTTC
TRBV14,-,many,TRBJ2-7,CASSLLGGPYEQYF,TGTGCCAGCAGCCTCCTGGGAGGACCCTACGAGCAGTACTTC
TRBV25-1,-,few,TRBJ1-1,CASSALYSTEAFF,TGTGCCAGCAGTGCCCTTTACAGCACTGAAGCTTTCTTT
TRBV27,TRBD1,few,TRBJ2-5,CASSLWTGKQETQYF,TGTGCCAGCAGTTTGTGGACAGGGAAACAAGAGACCCAGTACTTC
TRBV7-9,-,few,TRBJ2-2,CASSSTKTGELFF,TGTGCCAGCAGTTCTACTAAAACCGGGGAGCTGTTTTTT
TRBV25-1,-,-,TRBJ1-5,CASSSSRGLNQPQHF,TGTGCCAGCAGTTCCTCCCGAGGGCTCAATCAGCCCCAGCATTTT
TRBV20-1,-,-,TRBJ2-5,CSAPTSTRWETQYF,TGCAGTGCCCCGACTAGTACGAGATGGGAGACCCAGTACTTC
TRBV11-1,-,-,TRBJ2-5,CASSLVPGVLETQYF,TGTGCCAGCAGCTTAGTCCCAGGAGTCTTGGAGACCCAGTACTTC
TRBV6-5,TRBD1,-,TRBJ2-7,CASRYAFHQGADYEQYF,TGTGCCAGCAGGTACGCGTTCCATCAGGGGGCCGACTACGAGCAGTACTTC
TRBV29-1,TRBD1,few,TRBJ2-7,CSVGVPGGPEGEQYF,TGCAGCGTCGGAGTTCCAGGGGGCCCGGAAGGCGAGCAGTACTTC
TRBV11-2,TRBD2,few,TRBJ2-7,CASSLELAGTPSVEQYF,TGTGCCAGCAGCTTGGAACTAGCGGGGACCCCTTCTGTCGAGCAGTACTTC
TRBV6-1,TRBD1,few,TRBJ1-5,CASWDSGLVKQPQHF,TGTGCCAGCTGGGACAGCGGCTTGGTAAAACAGCCCCAGCATTTT
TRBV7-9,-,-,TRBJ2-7,CASSLEEIGLFYEQYF,TGTGCCAGCAGCTTAGAAGAGATCGGACTCTTCTACGAGCAGTACTTC
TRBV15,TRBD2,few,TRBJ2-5,CATSRDRGGRETQYF,TGTGCCACCAGCAGAGATCGGGGGGGTCGGGAGACCCAGTACTTC
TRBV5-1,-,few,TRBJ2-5,CASSLSGDQETQYF,TGCGCCAGCAGCTTGTCGGGGGACCAAGAGACCCAGTACTTC
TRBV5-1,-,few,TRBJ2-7,CASSLAGSRYEQYF,TGCGCCAGCAGCTTGGCTGGATCTCGGTACGAGCAGTACTTC
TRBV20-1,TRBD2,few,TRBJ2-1,CSAPGLASYNEQFF,TGCAGTGCTCCGGGACTAGCATCCTACAATGAGCAGTTCTTC
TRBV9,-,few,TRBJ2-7,CASSSGPIAKDQYF,TGTGCCAGCAGCTCGGGACCGATCGCTAAAGACCAGTACTTC
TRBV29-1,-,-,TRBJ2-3,CSVELPDAYSTDTQYF,TGCAGCGTTGAGCTCCCGGACGCCTACAGCACAGATACGCAGTATTTT
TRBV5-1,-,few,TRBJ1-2,CASSLASGDGYTF,TGCGCCAGCAGCTTGGCTTCCGGGGATGGCTACACCTTC
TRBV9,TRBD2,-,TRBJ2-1,CASSVSTSGRNEQFF,TGTGCCAGCAGCGTTTCGACTAGCGGGAGGAATGAGCAGTTCTTC
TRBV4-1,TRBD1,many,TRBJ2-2,CASSPGQGYTGELFF,TGCGCCAGCAGCCCGGGACAGGGCTACACCGGGGAGCTGTTTTTT
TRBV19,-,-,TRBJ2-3,CASKRAWSDTQYF,TGTGCCAGTAAGCGGGCCTGGTCAGATACGCAGTATTTT
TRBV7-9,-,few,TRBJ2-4,CASSLWAKNIQYF,TGTGCCAGCAGCTTATGGGCCAAAAACATTCAGTACTTC
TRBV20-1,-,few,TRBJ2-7,CSARENPSGDEQYF,TGCAGTGCTAGAGAGAATCCCTCGGGGGACGAGCAGTACTTC
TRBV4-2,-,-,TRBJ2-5,CASSQDLWGRETQYF,TGTGCCAGCAGCCAAGATCTATGGGGTCGGGAGACCCAGTACTTC
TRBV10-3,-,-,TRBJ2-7,CAISDRFGLYEQYF,TGTGCCATCAGTGATAGGTTTGGACTTTACGAGCAGTACTTC
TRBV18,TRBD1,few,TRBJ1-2,CASSPTDREEGYTF,TGTGCCAGCTCACCGACCGACAGGGAGGAAGGCTACACCTTC
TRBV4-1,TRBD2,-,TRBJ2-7,CASSQDHGGTYEQYF,TGCGCCAGCAGCCAAGATCACGGGGGGACCTACGAGCAGTACTTC
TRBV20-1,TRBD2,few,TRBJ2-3,CSARLPGLDPVTQYF,TGCAGTGCTCGCCTTCCGGGACTAGACCCTGTTACGCAGTATTTT
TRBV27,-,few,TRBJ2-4,CAVARAPENIQYF,TGTGCCGTTGCTCGGGCCCCCGAAAACATTCAGTACTTC
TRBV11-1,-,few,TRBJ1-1,CASKPLLAVGGMNTEAFF,TGTGCCAGCAAACCCCTCCTTGCAGTGGGGGGCATGAACACTGAAGCTTTCTTT
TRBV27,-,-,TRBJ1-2,CASRSVPFLSHGGYTF,TGTGCCAGCAGGTCCGTTCCGTTCCTATCCCACGGCGGCTACACCTTC
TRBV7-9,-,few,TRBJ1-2,CASSLNSGLSGYTF,TGTGCCAGCAGCTTAAATAGCGGACTCTCCGGCTACACCTTC
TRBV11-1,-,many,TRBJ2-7,CASSFWESSYEQYF,TGTGCCAGCAGCTTTTGGGAAAGCTCCTACGAGCAGTACTTC
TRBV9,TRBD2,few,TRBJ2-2,CASSVGGQNGELFF,TGTGCCAGCAGCGTGGGAGGGCAAAACGGGGAGCTGTTTTTT
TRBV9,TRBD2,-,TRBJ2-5,CASSPQPGLAVIMYQETQYF,TGTGCCAGCAGCCCCCAACCGGGACTAGCGGTTATAATGTACCAAGAGACCCAGTACTTC
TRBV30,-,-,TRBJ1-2,CAWLSFGYTF,TGTGCCTGGCTGTCCTTTGGCTACACCTTC
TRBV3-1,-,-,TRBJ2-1,CASSQGTGVSYNEQFF,TGTGCCAGCAGCCAAGGCACGGGAGTATCCTACAATGAGCAGTTCTTC
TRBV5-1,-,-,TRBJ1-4,CASRGQAGEKLFF,TGCGCCAGCAGGGGGCAGGCAGGTGAAAAACTGTTTTTT
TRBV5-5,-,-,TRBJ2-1,CASSLSRGNNEQFF,TGTGCCAGCAGCTTATCGCGGGGAAACAATGAGCAGTTCTTC
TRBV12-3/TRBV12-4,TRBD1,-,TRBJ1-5,CASRWTGGVQPQHF,TGTGCCAGCAGGTGGACAGGGGGCGTTCAGCCCCAGCATTTT
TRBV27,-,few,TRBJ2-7,CASSQQGPYEQYF,TGTGCCAGCAGTCAACAGGGCCCCTACGAGCAGTACTTC
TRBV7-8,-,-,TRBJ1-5,CASSLGTLTGNQPQHF,TGTGCCAGCAGCTTAGGGACCCTTACAGGGAATCAGCCCCAGCATTTT
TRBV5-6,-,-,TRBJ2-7,CASSGFPSYEQYF,TGTGCCAGCAGCGGGTTTCCTAGCTACGAGCAGTACTTC
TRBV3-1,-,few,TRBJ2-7,CASSTGARNEQYF,TGTGCCAGCAGCACAGGTGCGAGGAACGAGCAGTACTTC
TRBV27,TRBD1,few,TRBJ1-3,CASSLRDRAFYSGNTIYF,TGTGCCAGCAGTTTAAGGGACAGGGCTTTCTACTCTGGAAACACCATATATTTT
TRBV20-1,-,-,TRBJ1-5,CSARDPSIGNQPQHF,TGCAGTGCTAGGGACCCCTCCATAGGCAATCAGCCCCAGCATTTT
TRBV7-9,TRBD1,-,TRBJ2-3,CASSPRTGTGVTDTQYF,TGTGCCAGCAGCCCTCGCACCGGGACAGGAGTCACAGATACGCAGTATTTT
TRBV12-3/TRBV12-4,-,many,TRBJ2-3,CASSVPDTQYF,TGTGCCAGCAGTGTGCCAGATACGCAGTATTTT
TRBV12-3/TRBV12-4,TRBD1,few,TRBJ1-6,CASSPSTGGHSPLHF,TGTGCCAGCAGTCCCTCGACAGGGGGCCATTCACCCCTCCACTTT
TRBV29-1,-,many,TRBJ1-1,CSVARNTEAFF,TGCAGCGTTGCCAGGAACACTGAAGCTTTCTTT
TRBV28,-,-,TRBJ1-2,CASSFLDGDYGYTF,TGTGCCAGCAGTTTCCTTGACGGCGACTATGGCTACACCTTC
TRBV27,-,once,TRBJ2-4,CASSLTISAKNNQYF,TGTGCCAGCAGTCTGACAATCTCGGCCAAAAACAATCAGTACTTC
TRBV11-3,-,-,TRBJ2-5,CASSRQAGTQYF,TGTGCCAGCAGCCGCCAGGCCGGGACCCAGTACTTC
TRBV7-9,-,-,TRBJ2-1,CASSLGTVRETYNEQFF,TGTGCCAGCAGCTTAGGTACCGTAAGAGAGACCTACAATGAGCAGTTCTTC
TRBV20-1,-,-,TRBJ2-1,CSARGGISSYNEQFF,TGCAGTGCTAGGGGCGGGATTAGCTCCTACAATGAGCAGTTCTTC